One and the same sample provided the 30 T cell receptor beta chains below, sequenced in a study of shared clonotypes between healthy human individuals (dated by TCRdb to the early 2020s). Receptors were amplified or captured by the immunoSEQ multiplex PCR assay. Held by TCRdb, this immuneACCESS table contains in-frame sequences only and omits some clones. Under half of the omission traces to an unresolved V gene where checked; the cause of the rest is unknown. The sample table contains about 690,000 clones; only one count was recorded for 90% of them. The ten largest clonotypes hold roughly 36% of the sample. Specimen: memory CD8+ T cells from PBMCs. The meaning of the sample's cell subset or site label: CD45RO+ cells pooled with CCR7-negative TemRA cells. These receptors were obtained from a man between 18 and 35 years old in good health. Some clones in this sample may be carry-over from other donors' samples.

This clone was seen a few times. This sample also contains other DNA sequences that code for the same CDR3. The CDR3: CASSFRQGVQETQYF. In DNA form, the CDR3 reads TGTGCCAGCAGCTTTAGGCAGGGTGTGCAGGAGACCCAGTACTTC. The chain joins TRBV7-9 to TRBJ2-5, with D perhaps matching TRBD1 (5 bases). Germline-derived CDR1 and CDR2 are SEHNR and FQNEAQ (reference sequence). The V end was cut by 3 bases, the J end by 5 bases, with 16 bases between. The CDR3 is 15 amino acids. Complete variable domain (other parts from reference TRBV7-9 and TRBJ2-5): DTGVSQNPRHKITKRGQNVTFRCDPISEHNRLYWYRQTLGQGPEFLTYFQNEAQLEKSRLLSDRFSAERPKGSFSTLEIQRTEQGDSAMYLCASSFRQGVQETQYFGPGTRLLVL.

The rearrangement links TRBV7-9 to TRBJ2-2; D is possibly TRBD1 (5 bases). This CDR3 region has 17 residues. The germline V gene encodes CDR1 SEHNR and CDR2 FQNEAQ (reference sequence). Trimming shortened V by 3 bases and J by 0 bases, and 14 bases separated the two germline ends. For the CDR3, the DNA is TGTGCCAGCAGCTTGGGCCCAGGGCGGTCGAACACCGGGGAGCTGTTTTTT. This codes for CASSLGPGRSNTGELFF.

In the case of this clone: A far more abundant clone sits one base away, making this likely a read error. Additional DNA sequences in this sample encode the identical CDR3. The V and J genes are TRBV28 and TRBJ2-3; TRBD1 or TRBD2 may be the D gene (5 bases each). The V end was cut by 7 bases, the J end by 4 bases, with 21 bases between. Germline values: CDR1 MDHEN, CDR2 SYDVKM. The CDR3 contains 16 residues. The CDR3 sequence: CASTFAPGRIADTQYF. In DNA, the CDR3 is TGTGCCAGCACTTTTGCCCCGGGGCGCATCGCAGATACGCAGTATTTT.

CDR3 in amino acids: CAISEWTGYTGELFF. The CDR3 DNA is TGTGCCATCAGTGAGTGGACAGGGTACACCGGGGAGCTGTTTTTT. The chain combines TRBV10-3 with TRBJ2-2, with TRBD1 matching 8 bases. Per the germline V gene, CDR1 is ENHRY and CDR2 is SYGVKD. CDR3 length: 15 amino acids. Germline trimming cut 1 base from V and 3 bases from J; bases unmatched to any gene: 1.

This clone was detected a few times. The chain combines TRBV9 with TRBJ1-2; 11 positions agree with TRBD1. Germline V gene data show CDR1 as SGDLS and CDR2 as YYNGEE. This CDR3 contains 16 residues. V lost 3 bases and J lost 2; bases outside the gene matches: 6. The CDR3 reads CASSGWTGGQNYGYTF. The CDR3 DNA follows: TGTGCCAGCAGCGGGTGGACAGGGGGCCAAAACTATGGCTACACCTTC.

This chain links TRBV7-8 with TRBJ2-1; D gene uncertain. The CDR3 runs 13 residues. V lost 1 base, J lost 4 bases, and 5 bases lay in between. Per germline, CDR1 SGHVS and CDR2 FQNEAQ. The CDR3 DNA is TGTGCCAGCAGCTTAGACAGTTACAATGAGCAGTTCTTC. It is translated as CASSLDSYNEQFF.

The rearrangement uses TRBV5-6 and TRBJ1-1, with TRBD1 identical over 8 bases. The V gene's germline CDR1 is SGHDT and CDR2 YYEEEE. The CDR3 is 13 residues long. The trim removed 4 bases at V and 7 bases at J, leaving 6 bases unmatched. The CDR3 loop reads CASSLDRGNEAFF. CDR3 sequence (DNA): TGTGCCAGCAGCCTTGACAGGGGTAATGAAGCTTTCTTT.

The chain joins TRBV9 to TRBJ1-2; tentatively, D is TRBD1 (5 bases). The CDR3 sequence is 13 residues long. From germline, CDR1 is SGDLS and CDR2 YYNGEE. V was trimmed by 3 bases and J by 2 bases, leaving 8 bases between them. The CDR3 DNA is TGTGCCAGCAGCGGGGACGGGAACTATGGCTACACCTTC. This gives the protein CASSGDGNYGYTF.

CDR3 DNA: TGTGCCAGCTCACCTGGGGGGGCGAACACTGAAGCTTTCTTT. Protein product: CASSPGGANTEAFF. The chain combines TRBV18 with TRBJ1-1; maybe TRBD1 (6 bases). Germline CDR1 KGHSH, CDR2 LQKENI. Trimming removed 3 bases at V and 1 base at J, with 9 bases between. The CDR3 length is 14 residues.

V usage is TRBV4-1 and J usage is TRBJ1-5, with D perhaps TRBD1 (5 bases). The CDR3 is 16 residues long. The V gene's germline CDR1 is MGHRA and CDR2 YSYEKL. V lost 4 bases, J lost 6 bases, and 19 bases lay in between. The CDR3 is CASSPEGSGGIQPQHF. The CDR3 bases are TGCGCCAGCAGCCCGGAGGGTTCTGGGGGAATTCAGCCCCAGCATTTT.

This chain uses TRBV10-2 with TRBJ2-5; 7 bases agree with TRBD2. V lost 7 bases, J lost 3 bases, and 5 bases stayed unmatched. Germline values: CDR1 WSHSY, CDR2 SAAADI. The CDR3 is 13 residues long. The DNA of the CDR3 is TGCGCCAGCAAGGGCGCGGGGGAAGAGACCCAGTACTTC. It yields the protein CASKGAGEETQYF.

V and J are TRBV27 and TRBJ2-1; D call uncertain. CDR3 length equals 12 residues. The V gene lost 5 bases and the J gene lost 5 bases, with 7 bases spanning the gap. The V gene's germline CDR1 is MNHEY and CDR2 SMNVEV (reference sequence). The CDR3 DNA sequence: TGTGCCAGCAGTCCGCTAAACAATGAGCAGTTCTTC. It specifies CASSPLNNEQFF.

A few counts support this clone. This rearrangement joins TRBV4-1 to TRBJ1-2, with D perhaps TRBD1 (5 bases). Germline V CDR1 and CDR2: MGHRA, YSYEKL. Trimming removed 3 bases at V and 9 bases at J, with 20 bases between. The CDR3 is 15 residues long. The CDR3 DNA reads TGCGCCAGCAGCCAGCGGGACGGTGGACCGAGTAGCTACACCTTC. It specifies CASSQRDGGPSSYTF.

This clone is a singleton in its sample. V usage is TRBV4-1 and J usage is TRBJ2-5; TRBD2 matches 11 bases. J gave up 0 bases and V 4 bases, and 4 bases lay outside the gene matches. CDR1 is MGHRA, CDR2 YSYEKL, per germline. This CDR3 has 16 residues. CDR3 loop: CASSPRLAGYQETQYF. The CDR3 region has the DNA TGCGCCAGCAGCCCCCGACTAGCGGGGTACCAAGAGACCCAGTACTTC.

In its sample, this clone was seen once. This rearrangement joins TRBV5-1 to TRBJ2-7; D unclear. The germline gives CDR1 SGHRS, CDR2 YFSETQ. V shed 0 bases and J shed 5 bases, with 12 bases lying between them. This CDR3 comprises 14 residues. In DNA form, the CDR3 reads TGCGCCAGCAGCTTGGACAAGACAAGGGACGAGCAGTACTTC. It encodes CASSLDKTRDEQYF.

V and J are TRBV19 and TRBJ1-5; maybe TRBD1 (5 bases). Looked up from germline, CDR1 is LNHDA and CDR2 is SQIVND (reference sequence). The CDR3 totals 16 residues. V lost 3 bases and J lost 5, with 17 bases in between. The CDR3, as DNA: TGTGCCAGTAGTATCACCCCAGGGAATGTGGATCAGCCCCAGCATTTT. It specifies CASSITPGNVDQPQHF.

The rearrangement joins TRBV2 to TRBJ2-2, with D uncertain. The CDR3 is made up of 13 amino acids. Germline V gene lookup returns CDR1 SNHLY and CDR2 FYNNEI. The ends were cut back, 9 bases at V and 5 bases at J, with 13 bases in the middle. CDR3 nucleotide sequence: TGTGCCAGTAACGGACGAGTAACCGGGGAGCTGTTTTTT. This codes for CASNGRVTGELFF.

This chain uses TRBV6-1 with TRBJ2-1; 7 bases are a match to TRBD2. The CDR3 consists of 13 residues. CDR1 and CDR2 from the germline V gene are MNHNS and SASEGT. J gave up 4 bases and V 6 bases, and 3 bases lay outside the gene matches. CDR3 in amino acids: CASSLADYNEQFF. The CDR3, as DNA: TGTGCCAGCAGCCTAGCGGATTACAATGAGCAGTTCTTC.

The chain's CDR3 is CASSADGTYYLTDTQYF. DNA for the CDR3: TGTGCCAGCAGCGCAGACGGGACCTATTACCTCACAGATACGCAGTATTTT. V usage is TRBV11-2 and J usage is TRBJ2-3; D could derive from TRBD1 or TRBD2 (5 bases each). There are 17 residues in the CDR3. The V end lost 5 bases, the J end lost 2 bases, and 20 bases lay between the germline ends. Germline CDR1 SGHAT, CDR2 FQNNGV.

This clone was seen a few times. The chain joins TRBV30 to TRBJ1-1, with D uncertain. This CDR3 is built from 11 residues. The germline V gene encodes CDR1 GTSNPN and CDR2 SVGIG (reference sequence). The CDR3 spells CASRRNTEAFF. The CDR3 nucleotides are TGTGCTTCTAGAAGGAACACTGAAGCTTTCTTT. Combining the CDR3 with reference TRBV30 and TRBJ1-1 gives the whole variable domain SQTIHQWPATLVQPVGSPLSLECTVEGTSNPNLYWYRQAAGRGLQLLFYSVGIGQISSEVPQNLSASRPQDRQFILSSKKLLLSDSGFYLCASRRNTEAFFGQGTRLTVV.

The gene calls are TRBV6-5 and TRBJ2-5; maybe TRBD1 (6 bases). Germline loops: CDR1 MNHEY, CDR2 SVGAGI. With 0 bases removed from V and 2 bases from J, the gap between germline ends came to 10 bases. This CDR3 has 15 amino acids. CDR3 sequence reads: CASSYSTQGQETQYF. The CDR3 DNA follows: TGTGCCAGCAGTTACTCGACTCAGGGGCAAGAGACCCAGTACTTC.

V usage is TRBV27 and J usage is TRBJ2-7; TRBD1 matches 7 bases. The CDR3 length is 14 residues. V lost 5 bases, J lost 0 bases, and 4 bases stayed unmatched. Germline loops: CDR1 MNHEY, CDR2 SMNVEV (reference sequence). The CDR3 region has the DNA TGTGCCAGCAGTATCAGGGGGAGCTCCTACGAGCAGTACTTC. Translation gives CASSIRGSSYEQYF.

This clone was seen a single time. The chain uses TRBV29-1 and TRBJ2-2; D is unclear. The CDR3 totals 12 residues. Germline CDR1 is SQVTM and CDR2 is ANQGSEA. V was clipped by 6 bases and J by 5 bases, with 10 bases between them. CDR3 nucleotide sequence: TGCAGCGTCCGAGTGGGGACCGGGGAGCTGTTTTTT. The encoded protein is CSVRVGTGELFF.

This clone showed up just a few times. The V call is TRBV28, the J call TRBJ1-2; D gene uncertain. V lost 8 bases, J lost 8 bases, and 6 bases lay in between. CDR3 size: 9 residues. CDR1 is MDHEN and CDR2 is SYDVKM in the germline V gene. The CDR3 spells CASCCGYTF. Here the CDR3 DNA reads TGTGCCAGCTGTTGCGGCTACACCTTC.

CDR3 in amino acids: CASSSFGGGPGSYEQYF. CDR3 nucleotides: TGTGCCAGCAGCTCCTTTGGGGGGGGCCCCGGCTCCTACGAGCAGTACTTC. The V and J genes are TRBV13 and TRBJ2-7; perhaps TRBD2 as D (7 bases). Germline V gives CDR1 PRHDT, CDR2 FYEKMQ (reference sequence). This CDR3 contains 17 residues. The V end lost 4 bases, the J end lost 0 bases, and 19 bases lay between the germline ends.

J is TRBJ2-1 and V is TRBV9; maybe TRBD2 (6 bases). Germline-derived CDR1 and CDR2 are SGDLS and YYNGEE. The CDR3 has 15 amino acids. V was pared by 3 bases and J by 3 bases, with 13 bases between. CDR3 nucleotide sequence: TGTGCCAGCAGCGACCGGGACTTCGACTACAATGAGCAGTTCTTC. Translation gives CASSDRDFDYNEQFF.

This chain links TRBV28 with TRBJ1-1; 8 bases are a match to TRBD1. V lost 3 bases, J lost 1 base, and 4 bases stayed unmatched. Looked up from germline, CDR1 is MDHEN and CDR2 is SYDVKM. This CDR3 spans 15 amino acids. DNA of the CDR3: TGTGCCAGCAGTTTTTCCAGGGGGCCGAACACTGAAGCTTTCTTT. It yields the protein CASSFSRGPNTEAFF.

The chain has TRBV6-1 and TRBJ2-1; no definite D call. This CDR3 contains 14 residues. Germline CDR1 MNHNS, CDR2 SASEGT. Deletions cut 6 bases from V and 0 bases from J, with 9 bases between. DNA of the CDR3: TGTGCCAGCAGCCTTACGAGCTCCTACAATGAGCAGTTCTTC. Translated, it gives CASSLTSSYNEQFF.

This clone has only one observation. CDR3 DNA sequence: TGTGCCAGCAGTTACACCTCCGATGGACGGGATAATGAAAAACTGTTTTTT. Translating gives CASSYTSDGRDNEKLFF. The chain links TRBV2 to TRBJ1-4; D uncertain. Germline CDR1 SNHLY, CDR2 FYNNEI. Trimming stripped 5 bases from V and 4 bases from J, with 20 bases between. The CDR3 has 17 residues.

With respect to this clone: The same CDR3 can be traced to other DNA sequences in this sample. The CDR3 protein is CSVEDSNTEAFF. CDR3 nucleotide sequence: TGCAGCGTTGAGGACAGTAACACTGAAGCTTTCTTT. The genes are TRBV29-1 and TRBJ1-1; maybe TRBD1 (6 bases). CDR3 length: 12 residues. The V gene lost 3 bases and the J gene lost 2 bases, with 7 bases spanning the gap. CDR1 and CDR2 from the germline V gene are SQVTM and ANQGSEA.